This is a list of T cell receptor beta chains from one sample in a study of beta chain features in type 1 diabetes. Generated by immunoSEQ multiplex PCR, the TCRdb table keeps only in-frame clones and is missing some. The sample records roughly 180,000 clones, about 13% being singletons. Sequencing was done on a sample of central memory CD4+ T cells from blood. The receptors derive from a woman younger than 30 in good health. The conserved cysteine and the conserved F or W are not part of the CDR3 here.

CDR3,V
ASSVGLGAYEQY,TRBV2
ASSSGLAGAQETQY,TRBV11-2
ASSQELGRGYGYT,TRBV4-3
ASSQATSGGQETQY,TRBV4-1
ASSLFLTGYAKNIQY,TRBV28
ASSRDGNMNTEAF,TRBV4-2
ASSQDISPPTYEQY,TRBV4-3
ASRQHDMNTEAF,TRBV2
ASSLYGGSGGYT,TRBV11-2
SAFSSQETQY,TRBV29-1
ASSLQGLAALSSYNEQF,TRBV18
ARGGSLGISAGNTIY,TRBV30
AWSREGNYGYT,TRBV30
ASSLGGPQGGTQY,TRBV7-9
ASSLEGGRWDEQF,TRBV5-1
ASSLDPSGRAKSTDTQY,TRBV11-2
ASSLNVGSYEQY,TRBV5-1
ASSYRSGNGYT,TRBV6-5
ASSQTGQGYEQY,TRBV7-2
ASTTGQFKNQPQH,TRBV19
ASSLVGGTDNYNEQF,TRBV7-9
ASSLADRGQYEQY,TRBV5-1
ASRAAGVNEQF,TRBV7-2
ASSLYRGLTDTQY,TRBV5-1
ASFQAGRNEQY,TRBV6-5
ASSVVGQGAYKQPQH,TRBV5-6
ASSGGLAGVYEQY,TRBV9
ASSYTVPPYEQY,TRBV6-5
ASSPREHSGNTIY,TRBV18
ASSGLLSGANVLT,TRBV7-6
ASSSSGTRGEQY,TRBV5-1
ASSLAGTPGNTIY,TRBV9
AISNPGQGQYEQY,TRBV10-3
ASSTRLAGGPWQETQY,TRBV7-9
ATRSRVYEQY,TRBV6-5
ACRDLHYGYT,TRBV30
AWSDPPGVNEQF,TRBV30
ASTRDISNQPQH,TRBV28
ASSPGGSGGSYNEQF,TRBV18
ASSDYARLAGATQQF,TRBV27
ASSLASSGLYNEQF,TRBV7-6
AWSPFTGGANVLT,TRBV30
ASSLDGTFHQETQY,TRBV5-4
ASSIGGTADYEQY,TRBV5-1
ASSLDQVLEETQY,TRBV7-8
ASSSGTGFYEQY,TRBV28
ASRAVKYGYT,TRBV2
ASSGTGGHHTQY,TRBV28
AWRPLAGAYNEQF,TRBV30
ASSYSTGEQY,TRBV6-5
ASRTSAHNEQF,TRBV25-1
ASSISGTGLYEQY,TRBV28
ASSPADRGNQPQH,TRBV18